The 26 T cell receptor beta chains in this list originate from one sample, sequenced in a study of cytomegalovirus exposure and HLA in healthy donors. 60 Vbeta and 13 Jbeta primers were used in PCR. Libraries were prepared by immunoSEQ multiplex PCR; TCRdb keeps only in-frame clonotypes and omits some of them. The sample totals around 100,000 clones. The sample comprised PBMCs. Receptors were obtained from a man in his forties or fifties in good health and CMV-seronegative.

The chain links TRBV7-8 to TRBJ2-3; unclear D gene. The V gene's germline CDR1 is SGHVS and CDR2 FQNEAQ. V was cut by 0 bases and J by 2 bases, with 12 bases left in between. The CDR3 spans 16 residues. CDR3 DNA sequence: TGTGCCAGCAGCTTAGCGCTTACACCGTCCACAGATACGCAGTATTTT. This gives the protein CASSLALTPSTDTQYF. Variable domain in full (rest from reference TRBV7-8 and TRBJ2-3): GAGVSQSPRYKVAKRGQDVALRCDPISGHVSLFWYQQALGQGPEFLTYFQNEAQLDKSGLPSDRFFAERPEGSVSTLKIQRTQQEDSAVYLCASSLALTPSTDTQYFGPGTRLTVL.

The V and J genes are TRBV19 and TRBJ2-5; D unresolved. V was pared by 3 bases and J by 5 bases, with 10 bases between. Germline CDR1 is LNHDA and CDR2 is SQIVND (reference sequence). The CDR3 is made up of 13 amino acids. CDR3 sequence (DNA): TGTGCCAGTAGTATGGTCCGCCGGGAGACCCAGTACTTC. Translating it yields CASSMVRRETQYF.

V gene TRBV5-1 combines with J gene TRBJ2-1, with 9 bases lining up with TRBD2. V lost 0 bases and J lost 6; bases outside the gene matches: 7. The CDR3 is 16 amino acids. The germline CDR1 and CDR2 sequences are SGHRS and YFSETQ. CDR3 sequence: CASSLVPAGGINEQFF. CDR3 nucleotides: TGCGCCAGCAGCTTGGTCCCGGCGGGAGGGATCAATGAGCAGTTCTTC. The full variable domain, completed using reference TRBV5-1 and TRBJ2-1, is KAGVTQTPRYLIKTRGQQVTLSCSPISGHRSVSWYQQTPGQGLQFLFEYFSETQRNKGNFPGRFSGRQFSNSRSEMNVSTLELGDSALYLCASSLVPAGGINEQFFGPGTRLTVL.

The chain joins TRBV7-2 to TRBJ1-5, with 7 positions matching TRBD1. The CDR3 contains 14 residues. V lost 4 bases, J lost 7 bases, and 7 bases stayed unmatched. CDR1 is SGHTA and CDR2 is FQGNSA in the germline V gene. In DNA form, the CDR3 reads TGTGCCAGCAGCTCCTTTGGACAGGCCCAGCCCCAGCATTTT. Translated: CASSSFGQAQPQHF.

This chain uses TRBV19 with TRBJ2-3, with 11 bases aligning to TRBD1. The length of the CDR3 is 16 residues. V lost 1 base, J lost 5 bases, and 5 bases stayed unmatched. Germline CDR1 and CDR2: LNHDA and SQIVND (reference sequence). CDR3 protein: CASSIGGQGARDTQYF. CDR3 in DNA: TGTGCCAGTAGTATAGGAGGACAGGGGGCTCGAGATACGCAGTATTTT.

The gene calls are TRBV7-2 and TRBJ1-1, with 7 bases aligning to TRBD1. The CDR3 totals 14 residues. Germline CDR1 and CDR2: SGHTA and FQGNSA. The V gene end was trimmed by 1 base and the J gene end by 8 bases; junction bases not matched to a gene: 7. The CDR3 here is CASSLGPGQIEAFF. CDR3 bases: TGTGCCAGCAGCTTAGGGCCGGGACAGATAGAAGCTTTCTTT.

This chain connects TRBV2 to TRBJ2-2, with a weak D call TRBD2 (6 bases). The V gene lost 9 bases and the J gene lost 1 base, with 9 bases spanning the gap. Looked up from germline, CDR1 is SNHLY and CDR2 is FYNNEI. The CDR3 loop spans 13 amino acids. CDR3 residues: CARGTQNTGELFF. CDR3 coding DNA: TGTGCCAGGGGGACTCAGAACACCGGGGAGCTGTTTTTT.

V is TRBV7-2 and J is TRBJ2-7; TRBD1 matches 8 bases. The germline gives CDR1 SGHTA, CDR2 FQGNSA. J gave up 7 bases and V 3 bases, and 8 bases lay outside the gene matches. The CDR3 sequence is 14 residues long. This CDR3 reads CASSLDNRGREQYF. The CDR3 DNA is TGTGCCAGCAGCTTGGATAACAGGGGGAGAGAGCAGTACTTC.

The CDR3 loop reads CASRSGGYEQYF. Here the CDR3 DNA reads TGTGCCAGCAGATCAGGGGGCTACGAGCAGTACTTC. The genes are TRBV27 and TRBJ2-7, with TRBD1 identical over 7 bases. Germline V CDR1 and CDR2: MNHEY, SMNVEV (reference sequence). The CDR3 spans 12 residues. The V gene end was trimmed by 6 bases and the J gene end by 3 bases; junction bases not matched to a gene: 2.

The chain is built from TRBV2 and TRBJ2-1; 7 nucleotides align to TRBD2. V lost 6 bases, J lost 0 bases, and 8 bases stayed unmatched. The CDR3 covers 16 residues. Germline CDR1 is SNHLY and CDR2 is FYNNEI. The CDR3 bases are TGTGCCAGCAGCCTAGTTCAGCGGGGCTCCTACAATGAGCAGTTCTTC. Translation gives CASSLVQRGSYNEQFF.

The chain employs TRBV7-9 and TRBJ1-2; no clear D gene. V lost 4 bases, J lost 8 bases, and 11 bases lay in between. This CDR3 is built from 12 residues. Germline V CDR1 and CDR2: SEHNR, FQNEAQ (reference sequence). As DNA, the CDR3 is TGTGCCAGCAGCTCGGCCGGCAGGGGCTACACCTTC. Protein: CASSSAGRGYTF.

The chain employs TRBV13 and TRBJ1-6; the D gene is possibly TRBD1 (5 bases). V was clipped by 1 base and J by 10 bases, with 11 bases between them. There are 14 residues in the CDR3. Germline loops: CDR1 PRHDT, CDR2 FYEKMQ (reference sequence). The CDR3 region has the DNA TGTGCCAGCAGCTTAGTGCAGGGAAGATCACCCCTCCACTTT. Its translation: CASSLVQGRSPLHF.

The CDR3 loop is CASSSGIGGNAGYTF. As DNA, the CDR3 is TGTGCCAGCAGTTCAGGTATCGGGGGGAATGCTGGCTACACCTTC. The rearrangement uses TRBV27 and TRBJ1-2, with a tentative D call TRBD1 (5 bases). Trimming shortened V by 4 bases and J by 7 bases, and 19 bases separated the two germline ends. Germline V lookup: CDR1 MNHEY, CDR2 SMNVEV (reference sequence). The CDR3 extends over 15 amino acids.

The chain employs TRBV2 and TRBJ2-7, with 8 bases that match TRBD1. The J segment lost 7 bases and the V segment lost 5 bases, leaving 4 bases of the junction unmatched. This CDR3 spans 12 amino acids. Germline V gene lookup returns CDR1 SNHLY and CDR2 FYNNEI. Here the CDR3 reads CASSQGASEQYF. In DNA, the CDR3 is TGTGCCAGCAGTCAGGGGGCGTCTGAGCAGTACTTC.

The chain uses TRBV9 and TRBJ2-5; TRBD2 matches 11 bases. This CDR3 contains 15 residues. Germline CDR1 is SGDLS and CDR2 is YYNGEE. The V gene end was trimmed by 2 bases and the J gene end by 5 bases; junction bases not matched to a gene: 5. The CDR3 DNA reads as TGTGCCAGCAGCGTTTCGACTAGCGGGGCGGAGACCCAGTACTTC. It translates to CASSVSTSGAETQYF.

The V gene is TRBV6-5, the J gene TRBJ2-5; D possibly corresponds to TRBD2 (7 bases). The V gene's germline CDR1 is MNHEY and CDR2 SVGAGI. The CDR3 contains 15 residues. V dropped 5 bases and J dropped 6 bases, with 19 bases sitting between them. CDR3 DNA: TGTGCCAGCAGTACGACTACAGGGAGGGGAAAGACCCAGTACTTC. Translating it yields CASSTTTGRGKTQYF.

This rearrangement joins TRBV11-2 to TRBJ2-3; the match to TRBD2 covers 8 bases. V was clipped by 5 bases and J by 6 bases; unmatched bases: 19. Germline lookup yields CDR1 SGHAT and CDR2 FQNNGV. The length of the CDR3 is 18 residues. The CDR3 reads CASSTRPSGPGGSDTQYF. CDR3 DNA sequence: TGTGCCAGCAGCACCCGCCCGAGTGGGCCGGGGGGGTCCGATACGCAGTATTTT.

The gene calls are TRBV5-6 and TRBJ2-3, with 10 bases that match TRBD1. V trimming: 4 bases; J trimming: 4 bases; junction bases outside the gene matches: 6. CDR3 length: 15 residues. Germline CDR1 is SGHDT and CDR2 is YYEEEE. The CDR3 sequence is CASSPPGQGSDTQYF. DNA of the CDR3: TGTGCCAGCAGCCCTCCGGGACAGGGGTCAGATACGCAGTATTTT.

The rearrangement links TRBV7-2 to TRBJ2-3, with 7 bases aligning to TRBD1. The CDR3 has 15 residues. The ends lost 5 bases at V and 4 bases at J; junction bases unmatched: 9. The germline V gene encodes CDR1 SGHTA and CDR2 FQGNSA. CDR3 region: CASSEQTGWSDTQYF. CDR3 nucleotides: TGTGCCAGCAGCGAACAGACAGGGTGGTCAGATACGCAGTATTTT.

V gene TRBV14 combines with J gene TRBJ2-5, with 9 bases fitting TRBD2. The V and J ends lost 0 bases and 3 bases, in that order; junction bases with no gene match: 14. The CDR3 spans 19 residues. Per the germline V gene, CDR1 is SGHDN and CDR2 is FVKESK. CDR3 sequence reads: CASSQDLAGIPLREETQYF. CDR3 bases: TGTGCCAGCAGCCAAGATCTAGCGGGAATCCCCCTGCGCGAAGAGACCCAGTACTTC.

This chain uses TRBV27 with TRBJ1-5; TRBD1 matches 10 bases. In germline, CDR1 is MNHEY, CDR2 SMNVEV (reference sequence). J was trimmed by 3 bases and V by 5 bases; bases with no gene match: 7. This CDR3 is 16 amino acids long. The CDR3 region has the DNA TGTGCCAGCAGTCCAGTGACAGGGGGCAACAATCAGCCCCAGCATTTT. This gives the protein CASSPVTGGNNQPQHF.

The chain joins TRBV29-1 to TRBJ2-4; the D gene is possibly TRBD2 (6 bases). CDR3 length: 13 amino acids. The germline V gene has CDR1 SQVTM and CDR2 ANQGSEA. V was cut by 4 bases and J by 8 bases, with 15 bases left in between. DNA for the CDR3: TGCAGCGTTGTTGGCGGGATAAAGGACATTCAGTACTTC. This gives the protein CSVVGGIKDIQYF. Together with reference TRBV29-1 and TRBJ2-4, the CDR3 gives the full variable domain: SAVISQKPSRDICQRGTSLTIQCQVDSQVTMMFWYRQQPGQSLTLIATANQGSEATYESGFVIDKFPISRPNLTFSTLTVSNMSPEDSSIYLCSVVGGIKDIQYFGAGTRLSVL.

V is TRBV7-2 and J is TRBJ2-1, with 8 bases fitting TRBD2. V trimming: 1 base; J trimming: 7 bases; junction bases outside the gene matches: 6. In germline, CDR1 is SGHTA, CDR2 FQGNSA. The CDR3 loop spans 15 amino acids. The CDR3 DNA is TGTGCCAGCAGCTTAGTTTCGGGAGGGGGTAATGAGCAGTTCTTC. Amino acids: CASSLVSGGGNEQFF.

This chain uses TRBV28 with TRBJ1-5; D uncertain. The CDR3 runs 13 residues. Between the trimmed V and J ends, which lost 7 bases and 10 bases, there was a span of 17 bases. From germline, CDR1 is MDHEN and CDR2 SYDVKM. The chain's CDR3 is CASNPPGANPQHF. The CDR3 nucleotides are TGTGCCAGCAACCCCCCCGGTGCGAATCCCCAGCATTTT. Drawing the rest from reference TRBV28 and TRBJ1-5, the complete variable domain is DVKVTQSSRYLVKRTGEKVFLECVQDMDHENMFWYRQDPGLGLRLIYFSYDVKMKEKGDIPEGYSVSREKKERFSLILESASTNQTSMYLCASNPPGANPQHFGDGTRLSIL.

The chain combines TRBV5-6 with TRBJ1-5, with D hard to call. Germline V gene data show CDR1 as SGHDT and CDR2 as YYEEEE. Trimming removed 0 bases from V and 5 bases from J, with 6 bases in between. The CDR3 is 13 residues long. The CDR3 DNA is TGTGCCAGCAGCTTGGCCGGGTATCAGCCCCAGCATTTT. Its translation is CASSLAGYQPQHF.

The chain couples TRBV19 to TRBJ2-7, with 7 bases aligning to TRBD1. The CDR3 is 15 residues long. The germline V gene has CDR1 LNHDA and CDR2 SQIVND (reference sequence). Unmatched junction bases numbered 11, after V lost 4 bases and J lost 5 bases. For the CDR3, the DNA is TGTGCCAGTAGTACTGGTGGGACAGCCTACAACGAGCAGTACTTC. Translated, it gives CASSTGGTAYNEQYF.